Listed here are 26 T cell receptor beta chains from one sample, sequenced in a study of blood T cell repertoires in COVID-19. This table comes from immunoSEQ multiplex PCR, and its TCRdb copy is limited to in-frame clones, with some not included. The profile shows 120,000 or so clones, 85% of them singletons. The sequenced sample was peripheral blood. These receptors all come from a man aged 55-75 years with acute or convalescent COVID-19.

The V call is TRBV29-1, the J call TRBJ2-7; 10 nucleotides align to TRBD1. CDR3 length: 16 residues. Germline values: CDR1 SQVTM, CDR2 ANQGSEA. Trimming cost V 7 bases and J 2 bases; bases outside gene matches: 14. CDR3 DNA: TGCAGCGCCGAAGGGGCCCGGGGACAGGGGACCTACGAGCAGTACTTC. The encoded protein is CSAEGARGQGTYEQYF.

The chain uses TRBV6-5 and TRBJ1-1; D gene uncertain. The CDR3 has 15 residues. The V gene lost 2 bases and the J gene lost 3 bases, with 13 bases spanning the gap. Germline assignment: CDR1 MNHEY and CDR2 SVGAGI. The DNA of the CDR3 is TGTGCCAGCAGTTACGCCGAGAGGGTCGACACTGAAGCTTTCTTT. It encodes CASSYAERVDTEAFF.

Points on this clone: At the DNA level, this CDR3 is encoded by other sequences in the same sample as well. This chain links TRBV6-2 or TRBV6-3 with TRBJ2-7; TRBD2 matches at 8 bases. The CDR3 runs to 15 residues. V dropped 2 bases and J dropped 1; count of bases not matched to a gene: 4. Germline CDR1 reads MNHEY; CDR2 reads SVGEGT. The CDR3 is CASSYLSGSSYEQYF. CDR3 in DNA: TGTGCCAGCAGTTACCTAAGCGGGAGTTCCTACGAGCAGTACTTC.

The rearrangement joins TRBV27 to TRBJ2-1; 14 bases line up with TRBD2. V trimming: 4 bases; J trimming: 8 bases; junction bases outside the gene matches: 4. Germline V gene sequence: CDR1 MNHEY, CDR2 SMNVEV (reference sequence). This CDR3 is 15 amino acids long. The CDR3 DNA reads TGTGCCAGCAGTTACGGGACTAGCGGGAGTTATGAGCAGTTCTTC. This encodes CASSYGTSGSYEQFF.

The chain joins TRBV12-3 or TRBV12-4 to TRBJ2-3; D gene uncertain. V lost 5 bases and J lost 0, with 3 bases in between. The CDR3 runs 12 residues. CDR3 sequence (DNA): TGTGCCAGCAGTGTAAGCACAGATACGCAGTATTTT. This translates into CASSVSTDTQYF.

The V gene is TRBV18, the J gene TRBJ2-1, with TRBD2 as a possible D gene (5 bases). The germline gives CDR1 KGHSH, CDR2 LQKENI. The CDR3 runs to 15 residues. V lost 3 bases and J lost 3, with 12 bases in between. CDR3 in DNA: TGTGCCAGCTCACCCCGGCGAGCGGACTACAATGAGCAGTTCTTC. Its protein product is CASSPRRADYNEQFF. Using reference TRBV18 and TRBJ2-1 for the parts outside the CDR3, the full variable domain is NAGVMQNPRHLVRRRGQEARLRCSPMKGHSHVYWYRQLPEEGLKFMVYLQKENIIDESGMPKERFSAEFPKEGPSILRIQQVVRGDSAAYFCASSPRRADYNEQFFGPGTRLTVL.

The CDR3 loop is CASKAGRSYNEQFF. For the CDR3, the DNA is TGTGCCAGCAAGGCGGGGCGCTCCTACAATGAGCAGTTCTTC. The chain joins TRBV28 to TRBJ2-1, with D possibly TRBD2 on 6 matching bases. The V and J ends lost 7 bases and 0 bases respectively, with 10 bases between them. Germline CDR1 MDHEN, CDR2 SYDVKM. The CDR3 loop spans 14 amino acids. Full variable domain (rest looked up from reference TRBV28 and TRBJ2-1): DVKVTQSSRYLVKRTGEKVFLECVQDMDHENMFWYRQDPGLGLRLIYFSYDVKMKEKGDIPEGYSVSREKKERFSLILESASTNQTSMYLCASKAGRSYNEQFFGPGTRLTVL.

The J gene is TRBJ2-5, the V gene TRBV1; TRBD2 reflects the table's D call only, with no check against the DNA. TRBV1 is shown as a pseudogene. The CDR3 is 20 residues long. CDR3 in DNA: TGCACCAGCAGCCGGGGCCCGGGGCCCCTCGGGACTGCGTACCAAGAGACCCAGTACTTC. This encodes CTSSRGPGPLGTAYQETQYF.

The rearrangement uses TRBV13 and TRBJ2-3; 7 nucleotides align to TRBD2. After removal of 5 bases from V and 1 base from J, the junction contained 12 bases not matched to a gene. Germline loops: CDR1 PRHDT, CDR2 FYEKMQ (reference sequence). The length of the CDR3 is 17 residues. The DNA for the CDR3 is TGTGCCAGCAGCCCCCCTGGTGGCGGGAGAGGCACAGATACGCAGTATTTT. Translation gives CASSPPGGGRGTDTQYF.

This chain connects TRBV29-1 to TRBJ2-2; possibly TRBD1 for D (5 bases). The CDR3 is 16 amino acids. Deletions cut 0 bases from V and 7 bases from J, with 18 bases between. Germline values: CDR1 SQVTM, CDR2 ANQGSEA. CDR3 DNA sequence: TGCAGCGTTGAAGATTGGCAGGGAAACCCGAGCGGGGAGCTGTTTTTT. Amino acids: CSVEDWQGNPSGELFF.

The DNA for the CDR3 is TGTGCCAGCAGTTTGCTAAGTACTCCGGGCTACAATGAGCAGTTCTTC. Amino acid sequence: CASSLLSTPGYNEQFF. The V gene is TRBV28, the J gene TRBJ2-1; D gene uncertain. The CDR3 length is 16 residues. CDR1 and CDR2 (germline): MDHEN, SYDVKM. V gave up 3 bases and J gave up 3 bases, with 15 bases separating them.

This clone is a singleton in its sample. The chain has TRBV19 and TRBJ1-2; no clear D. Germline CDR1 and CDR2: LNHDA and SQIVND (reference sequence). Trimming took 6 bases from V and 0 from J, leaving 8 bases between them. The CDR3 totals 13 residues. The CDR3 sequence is CASREGANYGYTF. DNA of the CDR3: TGTGCCAGTAGGGAAGGAGCTAACTATGGCTACACCTTC.

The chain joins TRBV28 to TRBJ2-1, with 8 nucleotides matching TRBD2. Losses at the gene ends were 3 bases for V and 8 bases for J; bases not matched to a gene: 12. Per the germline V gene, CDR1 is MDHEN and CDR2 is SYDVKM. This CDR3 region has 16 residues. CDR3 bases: TGTGCCAGCAGTTTTTTGCGGGAGGTACTACACGATGAGCAGTTCTTC. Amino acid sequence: CASSFLREVLHDEQFF.

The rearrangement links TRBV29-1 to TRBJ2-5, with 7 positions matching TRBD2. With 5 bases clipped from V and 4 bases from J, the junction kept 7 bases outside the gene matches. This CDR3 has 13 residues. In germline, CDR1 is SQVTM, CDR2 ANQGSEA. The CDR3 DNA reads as TGCAGCGTTATGGGGGGGGGTTCAGAGACCCAGTACTTC. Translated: CSVMGGGSETQYF.

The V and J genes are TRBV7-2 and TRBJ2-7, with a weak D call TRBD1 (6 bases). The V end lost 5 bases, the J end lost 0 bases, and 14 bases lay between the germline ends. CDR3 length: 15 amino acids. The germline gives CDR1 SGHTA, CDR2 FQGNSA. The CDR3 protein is CASSPPDSSSYEQYF. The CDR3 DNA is TGTGCCAGCAGCCCCCCGGACAGTTCCTCCTACGAGCAGTACTTC.

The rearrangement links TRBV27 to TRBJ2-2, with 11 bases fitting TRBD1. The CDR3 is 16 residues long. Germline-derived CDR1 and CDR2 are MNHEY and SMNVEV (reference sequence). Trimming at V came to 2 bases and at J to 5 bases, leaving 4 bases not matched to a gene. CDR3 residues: CASSLGRDRGTGELFF. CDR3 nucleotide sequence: TGTGCCAGCAGTTTAGGCCGGGACAGGGGGACCGGGGAGCTGTTTTTT.

The CDR3 sequence: CSVGFTSGRPGDEQFF. Written as DNA, the CDR3 is TGCAGCGTTGGGTTTACTAGCGGGAGGCCAGGGGATGAGCAGTTCTTC. The chain couples TRBV29-1 to TRBJ2-1; 12 bases line up with TRBD2. This CDR3 comprises 16 residues. V lost 4 bases, J lost 8 bases, and 12 bases stayed unmatched. Germline V CDR1 and CDR2: SQVTM, ANQGSEA.

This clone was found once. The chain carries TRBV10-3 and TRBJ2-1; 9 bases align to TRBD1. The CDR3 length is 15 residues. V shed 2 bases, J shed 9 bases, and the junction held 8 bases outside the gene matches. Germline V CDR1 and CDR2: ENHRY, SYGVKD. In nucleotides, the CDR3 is TGTGCCATCAGTGAGAATGTGGGACAGGGTATTGAGCAGTTCTTC. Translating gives CAISENVGQGIEQFF.

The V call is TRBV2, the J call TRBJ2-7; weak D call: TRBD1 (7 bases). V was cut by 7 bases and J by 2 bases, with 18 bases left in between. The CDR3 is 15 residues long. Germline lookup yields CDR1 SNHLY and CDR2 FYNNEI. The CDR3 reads CASTSGAGGTYEQYF. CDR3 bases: TGTGCCAGCACCTCCGGGGCAGGGGGGACCTACGAGCAGTACTTC.

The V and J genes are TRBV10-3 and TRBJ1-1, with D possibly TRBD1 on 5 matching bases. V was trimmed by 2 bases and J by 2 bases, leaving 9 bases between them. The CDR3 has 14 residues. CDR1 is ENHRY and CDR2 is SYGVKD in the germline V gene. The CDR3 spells CAISEGGVNTEAFF. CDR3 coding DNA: TGTGCCATCAGTGAGGGGGGGGTAAACACTGAAGCTTTCTTT.

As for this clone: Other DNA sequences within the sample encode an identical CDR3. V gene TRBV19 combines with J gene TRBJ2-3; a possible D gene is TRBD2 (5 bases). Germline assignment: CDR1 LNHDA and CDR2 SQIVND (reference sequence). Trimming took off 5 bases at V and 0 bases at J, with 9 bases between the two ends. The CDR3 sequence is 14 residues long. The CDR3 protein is CASSHRGSTDTQYF. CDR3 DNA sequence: TGTGCCAGTAGTCATCGAGGGAGCACAGATACGCAGTATTTT.

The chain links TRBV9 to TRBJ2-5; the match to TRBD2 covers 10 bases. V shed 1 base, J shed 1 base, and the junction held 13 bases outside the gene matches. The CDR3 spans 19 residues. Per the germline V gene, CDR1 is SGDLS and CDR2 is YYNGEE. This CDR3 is CASSVRGPSGSTLQETQYF. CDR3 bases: TGTGCCAGCAGCGTACGGGGGCCTAGCGGGAGTACGCTCCAAGAGACCCAGTACTTC.

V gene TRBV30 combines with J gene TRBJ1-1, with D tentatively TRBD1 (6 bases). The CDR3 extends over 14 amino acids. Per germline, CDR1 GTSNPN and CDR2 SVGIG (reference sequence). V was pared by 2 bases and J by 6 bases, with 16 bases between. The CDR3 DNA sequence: TGTGCCTGGAGTCCCTTAAAAGCAGGGGCTGAAGCTTTCTTT. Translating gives CAWSPLKAGAEAFF.

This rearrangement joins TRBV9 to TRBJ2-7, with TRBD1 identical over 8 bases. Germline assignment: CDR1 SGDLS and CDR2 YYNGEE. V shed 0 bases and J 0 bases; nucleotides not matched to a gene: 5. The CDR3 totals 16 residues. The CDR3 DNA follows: TGTGCCAGCAGCGTAGGGACAGGGATGACCTCCTACGAGCAGTACTTC. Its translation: CASSVGTGMTSYEQYF.

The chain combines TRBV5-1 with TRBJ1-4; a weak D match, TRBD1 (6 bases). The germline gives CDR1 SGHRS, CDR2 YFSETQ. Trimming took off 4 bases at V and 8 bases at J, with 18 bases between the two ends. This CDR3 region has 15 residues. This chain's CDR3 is CASSGGQTGNEKLFF. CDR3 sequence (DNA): TGCGCCAGCAGCGGTGGACAGACTGGAAACGAAAAACTGTTTTTT.

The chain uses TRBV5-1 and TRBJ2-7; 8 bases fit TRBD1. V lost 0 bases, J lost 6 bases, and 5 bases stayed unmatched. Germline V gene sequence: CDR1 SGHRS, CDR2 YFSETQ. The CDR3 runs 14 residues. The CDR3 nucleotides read TGCGCCAGCAGCTTGGGACAGGGGTTTAGCGAGCAGTACTTC. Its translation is CASSLGQGFSEQYF. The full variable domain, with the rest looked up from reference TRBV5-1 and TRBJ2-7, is KAGVTQTPRYLIKTRGQQVTLSCSPISGHRSVSWYQQTPGQGLQFLFEYFSETQRNKGNFPGRFSGRQFSNSRSEMNVSTLELGDSALYLCASSLGQGFSEQYFGPGTRLTVT.